This T cell receptor beta chain was observed in a study of cytomegalovirus exposure and HLA in healthy donors. Repertoires were generated with immunoSEQ multiplex PCR, while TCRdb's copy carries only in-frame clones and drops some. Here the sample spans some 110,000 clones, about 85% being singletons. The germline V gene has CDR1 ENHRY and CDR2 SYGVKD. This CDR3 spans 16 amino acids. The V and J ends lost 6 bases and 0 bases respectively, with 16 bases between them. This TCR came from a woman under 30 in good health and CMV-seropositive. The sample taken for sequencing was PBMCs. The rearrangement joins TRBV10-3 to TRBJ2-3; maybe TRBD2 (5 bases). CDR3 loop: CAISAGRGGSTDTQYF. The CDR3 DNA sequence: TGTGCCATCAGCGCCGGCCGTGGCGGGAGCACAGATACGCAGTATTTT.